The clone carrying this T cell receptor beta chain came up many times. Antigen: not known. V lost 6 bases to trimming and J lost 10 bases; unmatched junction nucleotides: 11. This CDR3 has 14 residues. CDR1 and CDR2 (germline): DFQATT, SNEGSKA (reference sequence). These data originate in a study of T cell repertoires in cytomegalovirus infection. Study information: Matching HLA type, along with CMV infection, was indicated by public TCR beta signatures.

Study findings and constraints: Clonotypes of TCR beta that were HLA-C-restricted and CMV-specific dominated the ex vivo response. Cumulated frequencies of public TCR beta families served to identify carriers of CMV plus the relevant HLA.

One entry per CDR3 protein, called by TCRdb with MiXCR from the reads. The data show roughly 310,000 distinct CDR3 sequences, with 17% seen just once and around 13% held by the top ten. The sequencing sample was made of PBMCs. This TCR came from a human donor in good health (CMV status not recorded). Some clones in this sample may be carry-over from other donors' samples. The chain links TRBV20-1 to TRBJ2-1; 11 bases map to TRBD2. This chain's CDR3 is CSATRGTSGNEQFF. The CDR3 DNA follows: TGCAGTGCCACCCGCGGGACTAGCGGAAACGAGCAGTTCTTC.